The sample holds a few counts of the clone carrying this T cell receptor (beta chain). Its target is not known. This sample was included in a study of T-cell memory formation after mild COVID-19. Findings of the study overall: Researchers report contracting CD4+ clones mostly in CM and EM, with CD8+ clones in EMRA. Day 15 to 85 contracting clones showed balanced CD4/CD8; day 15 to 37 expanders favored CD4+.

TCRdb recomputed calls from the 5' RACE reads with MiXCR, one row per CDR3 protein. This sample has more than 250,000 distinct CDR3 sequences, with approximately 16% found just once. The CDR3 runs to 14 residues. Trimming took 6 bases from V and 5 from J; bases not matched to a gene: 7. Germline CDR1 MNHEY, CDR2 SVGAGI. The source material was PBMCs or a T cell subset sorted from them (not recorded which). The sequence derives from a man younger than 35 who had mild COVID-19 (a few samples of this study predate the infection). Cell type and time point are not known. The J gene is TRBJ1-5, the V gene TRBV6-5, with 7 bases fitting TRBD1. CDR3 region: CASRRAGGYQPQHF. CDR3 DNA: TGTGCCAGCAGACGAGCAGGGGGTTATCAGCCCCAGCATTTT.